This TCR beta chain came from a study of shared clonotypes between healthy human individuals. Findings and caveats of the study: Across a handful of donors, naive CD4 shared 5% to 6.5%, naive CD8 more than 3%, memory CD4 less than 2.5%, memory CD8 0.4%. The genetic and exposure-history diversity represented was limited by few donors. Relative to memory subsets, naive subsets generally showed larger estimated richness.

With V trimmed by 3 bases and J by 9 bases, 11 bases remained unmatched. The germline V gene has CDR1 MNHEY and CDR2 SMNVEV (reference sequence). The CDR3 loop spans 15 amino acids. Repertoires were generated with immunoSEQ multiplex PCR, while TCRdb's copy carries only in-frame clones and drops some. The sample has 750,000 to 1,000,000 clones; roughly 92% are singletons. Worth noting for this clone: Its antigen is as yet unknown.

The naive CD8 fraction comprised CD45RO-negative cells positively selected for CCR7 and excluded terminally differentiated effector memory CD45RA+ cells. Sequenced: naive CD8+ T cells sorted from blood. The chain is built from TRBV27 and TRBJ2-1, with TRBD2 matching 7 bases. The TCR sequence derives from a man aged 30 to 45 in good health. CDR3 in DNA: TGTGCCAGCAGTTTTATGCGGGAGACTGACCTTGAGCAGTTCTTC. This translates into CASSFMRETDLEQFF.